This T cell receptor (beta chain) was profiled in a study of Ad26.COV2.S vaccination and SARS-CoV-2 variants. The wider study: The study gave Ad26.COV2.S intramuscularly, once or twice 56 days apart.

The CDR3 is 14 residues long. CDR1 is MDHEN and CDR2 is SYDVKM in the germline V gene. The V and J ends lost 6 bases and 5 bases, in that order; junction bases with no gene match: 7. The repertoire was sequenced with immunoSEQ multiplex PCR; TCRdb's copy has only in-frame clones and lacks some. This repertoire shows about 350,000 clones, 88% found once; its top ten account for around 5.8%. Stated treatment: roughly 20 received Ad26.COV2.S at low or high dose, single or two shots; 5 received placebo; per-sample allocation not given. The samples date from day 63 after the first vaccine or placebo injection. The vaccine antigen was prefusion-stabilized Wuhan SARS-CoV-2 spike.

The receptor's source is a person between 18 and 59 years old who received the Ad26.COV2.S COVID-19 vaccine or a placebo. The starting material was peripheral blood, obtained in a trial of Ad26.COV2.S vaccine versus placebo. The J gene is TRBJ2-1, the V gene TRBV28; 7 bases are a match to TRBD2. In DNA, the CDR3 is TGTGCCAGCAGGGAGGGCGGGAGTAACAATGAGCAGTTCTTC. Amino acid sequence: CASREGGSNNEQFF.